The sequence of this T cell receptor (beta chain) was determined in a study of T cell responses to AZD1222 COVID-19 vaccine. A word on this clone: The target antigen is unknown.

Germline CDR1 reads LNHDA; CDR2 reads SQIVND (reference sequence). V lost 5 bases to trimming and J lost 1 base, with 8 bases between them. The CDR3 extends over 13 amino acids. Study-level results: Baseline seropositives among AZD1222 recipients totaled only five to seven. Vaccination with two AZD1222 doses was followed by a rise in Spike-specific TCR breadth and depth. Repertoire collection took place solely once the T cell response had peaked.

Sequenced by immunoSEQ multiplex PCR; TCRdb stores in-frame clones only, minus some. The sample includes some 74,000 clones, under 90% of them seen just once. This clonotype originated in an adult who received the AZD1222 COVID-19 vaccine. The chain carries TRBV19 and TRBJ1-1; no definite D call. The sequences come from peripheral blood, collected 28 days after the second AZD1222 dose. CDR3 DNA: TGTGCCAGTAGTTTTTCAGGGAACACTGAAGCTTTCTTT. Protein: CASSFSGNTEAFF.